This TCR beta chain appears in the sequencing data of a study of blood T cells in healthy people across ages. The V gene's germline CDR1 is LNHNV and CDR2 YYDKDF (reference sequence). The CDR3 totals 17 residues. Primed by a sample-barcoded 5' primer and a J-beta primer mix, a second PCR proceeded for about 6 to 11 cycles. TCRdb reprocessed the 5' RACE reads with MiXCR, giving one entry per CDR3 protein. The sample includes roughly 830,000 distinct CDR3 sequences, around 62% of them seen just once. The sequence derives from a man aged 30 to 39 in good health. The sequenced sample consisted of blood. The V and J genes are TRBV15 and TRBJ2-4; possibly TRBD2 for D (5 bases). Near its end, the DNA agrees better with TRBJ2-7, so the J call may be wrong. CDR3 loop: CATSLIGHRRGSYEQYF. For the CDR3, the DNA is TGTGCCACCAGCCTTATAGGGCATCGACGGGGCTCCTACGAGCAGTACTTC.